This T cell receptor beta chain was captured in a study of blood T cell repertoires in COVID-19. Study processing details: The authors estimated nucleated cell counts from reference gene primer amplification. The protocol was immunoSEQ multiplex PCR, while the TCRdb copy is restricted to in-frame clones and leaves out a portion. The V and J calls and clone size come from that table; D and trimming were worked out from the DNA. The sample includes 250,000 to 350,000 clones, about 84% of them seen just once. J gave up 4 bases and V 4 bases, and 14 bases lay outside the gene matches. CDR1 SGHRS and CDR2 YFSETQ come from the germline V gene. The CDR3 has 17 residues.

Sequencing used peripheral blood. This rearrangement joins TRBV5-1 to TRBJ2-7; 10 bases are a match to TRBD2. The clonotype originates from a woman aged 45-59 years with acute or convalescent COVID-19. The CDR3 is CASSMGGTSGNLYEQYF. In nucleotides, the CDR3 is TGCGCCAGCAGCATGGGAGGCACTAGCGGGAATCTATACGAGCAGTACTTC.